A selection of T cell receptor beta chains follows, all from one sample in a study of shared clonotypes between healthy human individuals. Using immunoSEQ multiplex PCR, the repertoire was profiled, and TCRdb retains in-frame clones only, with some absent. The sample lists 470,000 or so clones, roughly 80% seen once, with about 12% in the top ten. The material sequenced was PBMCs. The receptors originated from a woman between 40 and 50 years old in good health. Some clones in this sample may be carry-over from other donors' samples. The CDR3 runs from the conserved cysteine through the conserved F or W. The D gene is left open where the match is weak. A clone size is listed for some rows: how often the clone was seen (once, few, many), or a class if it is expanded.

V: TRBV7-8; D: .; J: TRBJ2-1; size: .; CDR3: CASSLQGRGIGSYNEQFF; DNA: TGTGCCAGCAGCTTACAAGGCCGGGGAATTGGTTCCTACAATGAGCAGTTCTTC
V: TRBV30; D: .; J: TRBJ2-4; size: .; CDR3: CAWSGRARDIQYF; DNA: TGTGCCTGGAGTGGCCGAGCCAGGGACATTCAGTACTTC
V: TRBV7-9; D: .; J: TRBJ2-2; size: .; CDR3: CASSLEARRELFF; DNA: TGTGCCAGCAGCTTAGAAGCTCGCCGGGAGCTGTTTTTT
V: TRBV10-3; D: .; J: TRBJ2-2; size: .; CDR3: CAISAKSGQIGELFF; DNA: TGTGCCATCAGTGCCAAGAGCGGGCAGATCGGGGAGCTGTTTTTT
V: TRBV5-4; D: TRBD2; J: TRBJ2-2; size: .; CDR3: CASSLSGGRYLTGELFF; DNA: TGTGCCAGCAGCTTGTCCGGCGGGAGGTATCTCACCGGGGAGCTGTTTTTT
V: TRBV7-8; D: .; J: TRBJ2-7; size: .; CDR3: CASSLSLGPTYF; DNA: TGTGCCAGCAGCTTAAGTCTGGGACCAACGTACTTC
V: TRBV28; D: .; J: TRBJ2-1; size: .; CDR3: CASSLVRNNEQFF; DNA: TGTGCCAGCAGTTTGGTCAGAAACAATGAGCAGTTCTTC
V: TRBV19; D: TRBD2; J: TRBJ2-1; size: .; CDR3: CASSIGSGPNNEQFF; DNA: TGTGCCAGTAGTATAGGTAGCGGGCCAAACAATGAGCAGTTCTTC
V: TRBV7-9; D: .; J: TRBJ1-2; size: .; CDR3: CASSLAGVRTNYGYTF; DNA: TGTGCCAGCAGCTTAGCTGGGGTACGAACTAACTATGGCTACACCTTC
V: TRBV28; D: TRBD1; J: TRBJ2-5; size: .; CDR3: CASREQGRRETQYF; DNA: TGTGCCAGCAGGGAACAGGGGCGAAGAGAGACCCAGTACTTC
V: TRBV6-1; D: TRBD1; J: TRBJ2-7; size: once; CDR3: CAAGGQGRLGQYF; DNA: TGTGCCGCTGGTGGACAGGGAAGGCTAGGGCAGTACTTC
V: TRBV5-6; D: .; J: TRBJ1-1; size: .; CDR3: CASSLAGEKNTEAFF; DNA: TGTGCCAGCAGCTTGGCTGGGGAGAAGAACACTGAAGCTTTCTTT
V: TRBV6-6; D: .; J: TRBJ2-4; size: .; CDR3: CASSYPGVDIQYF; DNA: TGTGCCAGCAGTTACCCGGGGGTGGACATTCAGTACTTC
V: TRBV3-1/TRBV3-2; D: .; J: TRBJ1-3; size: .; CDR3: CASSTRYF; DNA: TGTGCCAGCAGCACCAGATATTTT
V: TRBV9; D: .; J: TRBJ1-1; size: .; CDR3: CASSMARNTEAFF; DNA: TGTGCCAGCAGCATGGCCCGGAACACTGAAGCTTTCTTT
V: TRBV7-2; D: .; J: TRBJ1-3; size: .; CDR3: CASSPAVGGNTIYF; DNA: TGTGCCAGCAGCCCGGCGGTGGGGGGAAACACCATATATTTT
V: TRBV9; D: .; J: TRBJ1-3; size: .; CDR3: CASSPRQSSGNTIYF; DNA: TGTGCCAGCAGCCCCCGACAGAGCTCTGGAAACACCATATATTTT
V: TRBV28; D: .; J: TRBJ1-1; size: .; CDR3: CASSFPTGNTEAFF; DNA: TGTGCCAGCAGTTTCCCTACAGGGAACACTGAAGCTTTCTTT
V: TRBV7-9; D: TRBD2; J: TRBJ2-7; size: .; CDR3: CASRAGTSGSYEQYF; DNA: TGTGCCAGCAGAGCCGGGACTAGCGGCTCCTACGAGCAGTACTTC
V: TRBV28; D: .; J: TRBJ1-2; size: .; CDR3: CASSRGGDGYTF; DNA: TGTGCCAGCAGTCGAGGGGGGGATGGCTACACCTTC